One sample yielded the 30 T cell receptor beta chains listed below, sequenced in a study of blood T cell repertoires in COVID-19. Sequenced by immunoSEQ multiplex PCR; TCRdb stores in-frame clones only, minus some. The data show about 160,000 clones, roughly 80% seen once. Sequencing was carried out using peripheral blood. All receptors come from a man between 65 and 79 years old with acute or convalescent COVID-19.

The rearrangement links TRBV20-1 to TRBJ2-5, with TRBD1 identical over 9 bases. Germline V gives CDR1 DFQATT, CDR2 SNEGSKA (reference sequence). The J segment lost 1 base and the V segment lost 3 bases, leaving 12 bases of the junction unmatched. The CDR3 is 17 amino acids. CDR3 in DNA: TGCAGTGCTAGTCCCGGGACAGGGCGGGGGCCCCAAGAGACCCAGTACTTC. This translates into CSASPGTGRGPQETQYF.

This clone was detected only a few times. The rearrangement joins TRBV2 to TRBJ2-1; TRBD2 aligns across 8 bases. Looked up from germline, CDR1 is SNHLY and CDR2 is FYNNEI. This CDR3 region has 13 residues. Trimming took 10 bases from V and 6 from J; bases not matched to a gene: 8. The CDR3 loop is CANLAAGANEQFF. Written as DNA, the CDR3 is TGTGCCAACTTGGCAGCGGGGGCCAATGAGCAGTTCTTC. The full variable domain, rest sourced from reference TRBV2 and TRBJ2-1, is EPEVTQTPSHQVTQMGQEVILRCVPISNHLYFYWYRQILGQKVEFLVSFYNNEISEKSEIFDDQFSVERPDGSNFTLKIRSTKLEDSAMYFCANLAAGANEQFFGPGTRLTVL.

The chain links TRBV5-1 to TRBJ1-4, with 7 bases matching TRBD1. V was pared by 8 bases and J by 7 bases, with 8 bases of the junction left unmatched. The CDR3 consists of 13 residues. Germline assignment: CDR1 SGHRS and CDR2 YFSETQ. The CDR3, as DNA: TGCGCCAGTAGCCCCGGACAGGCTGAAAAACTGTTTTTT. Residues: CASSPGQAEKLFF.

The genes are TRBV5-1 and TRBJ2-7; 11 nucleotides match TRBD2. Germline CDR1 reads SGHRS; CDR2 reads YFSETQ. The trim removed 4 bases at V and 1 base at J, leaving 7 bases unmatched. The CDR3 runs 16 residues. In DNA, the CDR3 is TGCGCCAGCAGCCGAAAGACTAGCGGGGCTTCCTACGAGCAGTACTTC. This gives the protein CASSRKTSGASYEQYF.

This sequence joins TRBV5-4 and TRBJ1-2; 12 nucleotides agree with TRBD1. The V gene end was trimmed by 4 bases and the J gene end by 6 bases; junction bases not matched to a gene: 7. The CDR3 runs to 15 residues. Germline V gene lookup returns CDR1 SGHNT and CDR2 YYREEE (reference sequence). The chain's CDR3 is CASSPGGQGADGYTF. CDR3 coding DNA: TGTGCCAGCAGCCCCGGGGGACAGGGGGCCGATGGCTACACCTTC.

This clone was recorded once. The chain's CDR3 is CASSSPQGNANYGYTF. The CDR3 DNA reads TGTGCCAGCAGTTCACCACAGGGTAACGCGAACTATGGCTACACCTTC. The chain uses TRBV28 and TRBJ1-2; D possibly corresponds to TRBD1 (6 bases). The CDR3 length is 16 residues. The V end lost 4 bases, the J end lost 2 bases, and 17 bases lay between the germline ends. Germline values: CDR1 MDHEN, CDR2 SYDVKM.

The chain couples TRBV12-3 or TRBV12-4 to TRBJ1-6, with D possibly TRBD1 on 6 matching bases. The CDR3 spans 13 residues. V dropped 6 bases and J dropped 8 bases, with 11 bases sitting between them. The chain's CDR3 is CASSLGQYSPLHF. CDR3 in DNA: TGTGCCAGCAGCCTTGGACAGTATTCACCCCTCCACTTT.

This chain joins TRBV18 and TRBJ1-6, with D possibly being TRBD1 (5 bases). This CDR3 spans 15 amino acids. CDR1 KGHSH and CDR2 LQKENI come from the germline V gene. Trimming cost V 3 bases and J 7 bases, with 13 bases left between them. The chain's CDR3 is CASSPGQGMNSPLHF. DNA of the CDR3: TGTGCCAGCTCACCGGGCCAGGGAATGAATTCACCCCTCCACTTT.

The chain recombines TRBV11-2 with TRBJ1-4, with D possibly matching TRBD1 (5 bases). Germline CDR1 is SGHAT and CDR2 is FQNNGV. This CDR3 is 13 amino acids long. V gave up 0 bases and J gave up 6 bases, with 5 bases separating them. The CDR3 sequence: CASSLDRDEKLFF. CDR3 DNA sequence: TGTGCCAGCAGCTTAGACAGGGATGAAAAACTGTTTTTT.

V usage is TRBV19 and J usage is TRBJ2-1; D may be TRBD2 (6 bases). V was clipped by 2 bases and J by 6 bases, with 11 bases between them. Germline CDR1 LNHDA, CDR2 SQIVND (reference sequence). The CDR3 runs 14 residues. The CDR3: CASSIIRGCNEQFF. CDR3 in DNA: TGTGCCAGTAGTATAATACGGGGGTGCAATGAGCAGTTCTTC.

The gene calls are TRBV29-1 and TRBJ2-1, with D maybe TRBD2 (7 bases). The length of the CDR3 is 15 residues. Germline CDR1 reads SQVTM; CDR2 reads ANQGSEA. Between the trimmed V and J ends, which lost 4 bases and 0 bases, there was a span of 13 bases. CDR3 residues: CSVGAGASSYNEQFF. In DNA form, the CDR3 reads TGCAGCGTTGGGGCGGGGGCCAGCTCCTACAATGAGCAGTTCTTC.

The chain carries TRBV19 and TRBJ2-1, with 16 positions matching TRBD2. Germline loops: CDR1 LNHDA, CDR2 SQIVND (reference sequence). The J segment lost 15 bases and the V segment lost 10 bases, leaving 9 bases of the junction unmatched. The CDR3 extends over 13 amino acids. CDR3 protein: CATEGLAGGFRFF. The CDR3 region has the DNA TGTGCCACCGAGGGACTAGCGGGAGGGTTTAGGTTCTTC.

The chain joins TRBV7-3 to TRBJ2-5; D may be TRBD2 (5 bases). V lost 3 bases to trimming and J lost 3 bases, with 11 bases between them. CDR3 size: 14 residues. CDR1 is SGHTA and CDR2 is FQGTGA in the germline V gene. The CDR3 sequence: CASSFGGSEETQYF. CDR3 DNA: TGTGCCAGCAGCTTTGGCGGTAGCGAAGAGACCCAGTACTTC.

The chain joins TRBV27 to TRBJ1-2, with 8 bases fitting TRBD1. CDR1 and CDR2 from the germline V gene are MNHEY and SMNVEV (reference sequence). V dropped 5 bases and J dropped 4; count of bases not matched to a gene: 12. CDR3 size: 16 residues. CDR3 DNA: TGTGCCAGCAGTATCGGCAGGGGGCCGAGGAGCTATGGCTACACCTTC. Translated: CASSIGRGPRSYGYTF.

The chain carries TRBV5-1 and TRBJ2-1, with 10 bases aligning to TRBD2. This CDR3 has 18 residues. Germline CDR1 is SGHRS and CDR2 is YFSETQ. The trim removed 1 base at V and 0 bases at J, leaving 7 bases unmatched. CDR3 sequence: CASSLILAGPISYNEQFF. Here the CDR3 DNA reads TGCGCCAGCAGCTTGATACTAGCGGGGCCCATCTCCTACAATGAGCAGTTCTTC.

This chain connects TRBV28 to TRBJ1-5, with 9 nucleotides matching TRBD1. The CDR3 totals 15 residues. Germline CDR1 is MDHEN and CDR2 is SYDVKM. J gave up 6 bases and V 6 bases, and 9 bases lay outside the gene matches. The CDR3 DNA reads TGTGCCAGCAGCATGGACAGGGGAGTCGGTCAGCCCCAGCATTTT. It encodes CASSMDRGVGQPQHF.

The chain couples TRBV4-1 to TRBJ2-5, with TRBD1 as a possible D gene (8 bases). V lost 2 bases to trimming and J lost 5 bases, with 18 bases between them. Per the germline V gene, CDR1 is MGHRA and CDR2 is YSYEKL. This CDR3 is 16 amino acids long. CDR3: CASSQNDRGGWETQYF. The DNA for the CDR3 is TGCGCCAGCAGCCAAAACGACAGGGGAGGGTGGGAGACCCAGTACTTC.

The chain carries TRBV28 and TRBJ1-6; 8 positions match TRBD1. Trimming cost V 4 bases and J 7 bases; bases outside gene matches: 3. Per germline, CDR1 MDHEN and CDR2 SYDVKM. The CDR3 is 14 residues long. The CDR3 reads CASSSGDRNSPLHF. For the CDR3, the DNA is TGTGCCAGCAGTTCCGGGGACAGGAATTCACCCCTCCACTTT.

The chain employs TRBV9 and TRBJ2-7; D is unclear. The CDR3 length is 17 residues. Trimming pared 2 bases from V and 1 base from J, leaving 19 bases between. Germline loops: CDR1 SGDLS, CDR2 YYNGEE. CDR3 bases: TGTGCCAGCAGCGTCTACCGACTCGGTCCCCTTTCCTACGAGCAGTACTTC. Its protein product is CASSVYRLGPLSYEQYF.

This clone has only one observation. The chain uses TRBV7-6 and TRBJ2-1; the match to TRBD2 covers 7 bases. V shed 1 base, J shed 8 bases, and the junction held 14 bases outside the gene matches. The CDR3 length is 17 residues. Germline CDR1 SGHVS, CDR2 FNYEAQ. The CDR3 DNA reads TGTGCCAGCAGCTTAGTCCCGCTAGCGGAATGGATGCATGAGCAGTTCTTC. It codes for CASSLVPLAEWMHEQFF.

This clone has only one observation. The genes are TRBV20-1 and TRBJ2-5; TRBD2 matches 14 bases. The germline CDR1 and CDR2 sequences are DFQATT and SNEGSKA (reference sequence). V lost 3 bases and J lost 7; bases outside the gene matches: 10. The CDR3 is made up of 16 amino acids. CDR3 region: CSASSSGLAGVGTQYF. The CDR3 DNA reads as TGCAGTGCTAGTAGTTCGGGACTAGCGGGAGTTGGGACCCAGTACTTC.

The rearrangement uses TRBV7-2 and TRBJ2-5, with TRBD2 as a possible D gene (5 bases). Trimming cost V 4 bases and J 2 bases, with 11 bases left between them. Germline values: CDR1 SGHTA, CDR2 FQGNSA. The CDR3 covers 14 residues. The CDR3 coding sequence is TGTGCCAGCAGCTCATTAGCGTGGCAAGAGACCCAGTACTTC. This translates into CASSSLAWQETQYF.

V and J are TRBV11-3 and TRBJ2-7; 7 nucleotides match TRBD1. Trimming at V came to 2 bases and at J to 6 bases, leaving 7 bases not matched to a gene. Germline CDR1 and CDR2: SGHNT and YENEEA. The CDR3 length is 14 residues. The CDR3 bases are TGTGCCAGCAGCTTATATGAGGGGGCGGGCGAGCAGTACTTC. It encodes CASSLYEGAGEQYF.

The CDR3 is CASSGPGGDSNQPQHF. In DNA form, the CDR3 reads TGTGCCAGCAGCGGCCCGGGAGGGGATAGCAATCAGCCCCAGCATTTT. The J gene is TRBJ1-5, the V gene TRBV7-9; D might be TRBD1 (5 bases). This CDR3 region has 16 residues. The germline V gene encodes CDR1 SEHNR and CDR2 FQNEAQ (reference sequence). The V and J ends lost 5 bases and 0 bases respectively, with 14 bases between them.

The chain carries TRBV6-1 and TRBJ2-7; TRBD1 aligns across 9 bases. The CDR3 runs 14 residues. V lost 1 base, J lost 4 bases, and 2 bases stayed unmatched. The germline CDR1 and CDR2 sequences are MNHNS and SASEGT. The DNA for the CDR3 is TGTGCCAGCAGTGAAGGTGGACAGGGGTACGAGCAGTACTTC. Residues: CASSEGGQGYEQYF.

The chain employs TRBV27 and TRBJ2-5; TRBD1 matches at 8 bases. The junction had 4 bases not matched to a gene; V was cut back by 6 bases and J by 1 base. The germline V gene has CDR1 MNHEY and CDR2 SMNVEV (reference sequence). CDR3 size: 14 residues. The chain's CDR3 is CASSSTGGQETQYF. In nucleotides, the CDR3 is TGTGCCAGCAGCTCAACAGGGGGCCAAGAGACCCAGTACTTC.

This clone is a singleton in its sample. The V call is TRBV7-3, the J call TRBJ2-2, with D perhaps matching TRBD1 (5 bases). The CDR3 is made up of 16 amino acids. Germline V gene data show CDR1 as SGHTA and CDR2 as FQGTGA. The V end lost 1 base, the J end lost 1 base, and 10 bases lay between the germline ends. CDR3 in amino acids: CASSLRFTGNTGELFF. In DNA form, the CDR3 reads TGTGCCAGCAGCTTAAGATTTACAGGGAACACCGGGGAGCTGTTTTTT.

This chain uses TRBV5-4 with TRBJ2-5; TRBD2 matches at 7 bases. CDR3 length: 15 residues. The V gene end was trimmed by 1 base and the J gene end by 1 base; junction bases not matched to a gene: 4. Germline V CDR1 and CDR2: SGHNT, YYREEE (reference sequence). The CDR3 protein is CASSLRVAGQETQYF. The CDR3 DNA is TGTGCCAGCAGCTTGAGGGTAGCGGGCCAAGAGACCCAGTACTTC.

The chain combines TRBV7-3 with TRBJ2-2; 7 bases map to TRBD2. CDR1 and CDR2 from the germline V gene are SGHTA and FQGTGA. Trimming at V came to 5 bases and at J to 0 bases, leaving 6 bases not matched to a gene. This CDR3 is built from 16 residues. CDR3 amino acids: CASSRTSVTNTGELFF. As DNA, the CDR3 is TGTGCCAGCAGCCGCACTAGCGTAACGAACACCGGGGAGCTGTTTTTT.

The V gene is TRBV27, the J gene TRBJ2-2; TRBD1 is a possible D gene (5 bases). Germline V lookup: CDR1 MNHEY, CDR2 SMNVEV (reference sequence). The V end lost 0 bases, the J end lost 4 bases, and 12 bases lay between the germline ends. CDR3 size: 16 residues. As DNA, the CDR3 is TGTGCCAGCAGTTTATCGGTGACAGTAGTCACCGGGGAGCTGTTTTTT. Protein product: CASSLSVTVVTGELFF.